These 17 T cell receptor beta chains came from one sample sequenced in a study of blood T cell repertoires in COVID-19 (dated by TCRdb to between 2020 and 2021). The library came from the immunoSEQ multiplex PCR assay. TCRdb limited this immuneACCESS table to in-frame rearrangements with V and J called. A share of clones is missing; checked studies link under half to unresolved V genes, and the rest is unexplained. This sample gives 100,000 to 150,000 clones in total; approximately 88% of them show up just once. More than 1.4% of the sample is taken by the ten largest. Sequenced sample: peripheral blood. These receptors were taken from a man in his sixties with acute or convalescent COVID-19.

The chain uses TRBV5-4 and TRBJ1-2; perhaps TRBD1 as D (6 bases). CDR1 and CDR2 from the germline V gene are SGHNT and YYREEE (reference sequence). The CDR3 consists of 14 residues. V lost 3 bases and J lost 0, with 9 bases in between. CDR3 nucleotides: TGTGCCAGCAGCTCCAGGGGAGCTAACTATGGCTACACCTTC. Translated: CASSSRGANYGYTF.

The chain couples TRBV5-6 to TRBJ2-3, with TRBD2 identical over 9 bases. Trimming cost V 1 base and J 5 bases; bases outside gene matches: 8. This CDR3 spans 16 amino acids. Germline loops: CDR1 SGHDT, CDR2 YYEEEE. The DNA for the CDR3 is TGTGCCAGCAGCTTGTTAAGCGGGAGGCATAAAGATACGCAGTATTTT. Translating gives CASSLLSGRHKDTQYF.

V and J are TRBV28 and TRBJ2-7; tentative D call: TRBD2 (6 bases). The CDR3 sequence is 14 residues long. Germline V lookup: CDR1 MDHEN, CDR2 SYDVKM. Trimming took off 3 bases at V and 3 bases at J, with 12 bases between the two ends. The CDR3 sequence is CASSFGGVGYEQYF. CDR3 coding DNA: TGTGCCAGCAGTTTTGGAGGGGTGGGCTACGAGCAGTACTTC.

The CDR3: CAGGTGNYGYTF. CDR3 bases: TGTGCCGGGGGGACAGGGAACTATGGCTACACCTTC. The J gene is TRBJ1-2, the V gene TRBV10-3; 9 bases map to TRBD1. CDR3 size: 12 residues. The V gene's germline CDR1 is ENHRY and CDR2 SYGVKD. The V and J ends lost 11 bases and 2 bases, in that order; junction bases with no gene match: 3.

V usage is TRBV27 and J usage is TRBJ2-1; TRBD2 agrees at 10 bases. Germline-derived CDR1 and CDR2 are MNHEY and SMNVEV (reference sequence). The CDR3 loop spans 17 amino acids. V was clipped by 0 bases and J by 3 bases; unmatched bases: 5. The chain's CDR3 is CASSLSQTSGNYNEQFF. CDR3 nucleotide sequence: TGTGCCAGCAGTTTATCCCAAACTAGCGGGAACTACAATGAGCAGTTCTTC.

The genes are TRBV27 and TRBJ1-6, with 8 bases identical to TRBD1. Germline V gene lookup returns CDR1 MNHEY and CDR2 SMNVEV (reference sequence). The V and J ends lost 6 bases and 10 bases, in that order; junction bases with no gene match: 5. CDR3 length: 13 residues. CDR3 loop: CASRPGQESPLHF. In DNA, the CDR3 is TGTGCCAGCAGGCCGGGACAGGAGTCACCCCTCCACTTT.

J is TRBJ1-6 and V is TRBV11-2; weak D call: TRBD1 (6 bases). Germline V gives CDR1 SGHAT, CDR2 FQNNGV. V dropped 1 base and J dropped 7 bases, with 23 bases sitting between them. The CDR3 contains 19 residues. CDR3 residues: CASSLVQGWDKAGNSPLHF. The CDR3 region has the DNA TGTGCCAGCAGCTTAGTGCAGGGATGGGACAAAGCGGGAAATTCACCCCTCCACTTT.

The J gene is TRBJ1-1, the V gene TRBV5-6, with D perhaps matching TRBD1 (5 bases). Trimming left V 6 bases short and J 5 bases short, with 20 bases between. CDR1 and CDR2 from the germline V gene are SGHDT and YYEEEE. The CDR3 spans 15 residues. The CDR3 spells CASTITEGRPTEAFF. The CDR3 DNA follows: TGTGCCAGCACCATTACCGAGGGGAGGCCAACTGAAGCTTTCTTT.

The gene calls are TRBV7-9 and TRBJ1-3; 10 bases are a match to TRBD1. CDR1 SEHNR and CDR2 FQNEAQ come from the germline V gene (reference sequence). CDR3 length equals 17 residues. V trimming: 5 bases; J trimming: 0 bases; junction bases outside the gene matches: 7. For the CDR3, the DNA is TGTGCCAGCAGCACCCCGACAGGGGGCCACTCTGGAAACACCATATATTTT. Translated: CASSTPTGGHSGNTIYF.

The CDR3 loop reads CSVAVARGTEAFF. In nucleotides, the CDR3 is TGCAGCGTTGCAGTGGCACGGGGCACTGAAGCTTTCTTT. The chain is built from TRBV29-1 and TRBJ1-1; D ambiguous. This CDR3 spans 13 amino acids. Germline-derived CDR1 and CDR2 are SQVTM and ANQGSEA. V shed 4 bases and J shed 4 bases, with 13 bases lying between them. Based on the CDR3 plus reference TRBV29-1 and TRBJ1-1, the full variable domain is SAVISQKPSRDICQRGTSLTIQCQVDSQVTMMFWYRQQPGQSLTLIATANQGSEATYESGFVIDKFPISRPNLTFSTLTVSNMSPEDSSIYLCSVAVARGTEAFFGQGTRLTVV.

The V gene is TRBV5-5, the J gene TRBJ1-2; 8 positions match TRBD1. Per germline, CDR1 SGHKS and CDR2 YYEKEE (reference sequence). The CDR3 has 15 residues. The V segment lost 2 bases and the J segment 4 bases; nucleotides outside the gene matches: 7. For the CDR3, the DNA is TGTGCCAGCAGCTTTTCGGCAGGGGGCTCCTATGGCTACACCTTC. Encoded protein: CASSFSAGGSYGYTF.

The rearrangement links TRBV9 to TRBJ1-5; TRBD1 matches at 7 bases. J gave up 2 bases and V 3 bases, and 2 bases lay outside the gene matches. The germline V gene has CDR1 SGDLS and CDR2 YYNGEE. CDR3 size: 14 residues. The CDR3 DNA reads as TGTGCCAGCAGCGAGGGGGCAGGCAATCAGCCCCAGCATTTT. Amino acids: CASSEGAGNQPQHF.

This chain uses TRBV5-1 with TRBJ2-2; 11 nucleotides agree with TRBD2. The CDR3 has 20 residues. Germline V gene data show CDR1 as SGHRS and CDR2 as YFSETQ. J was trimmed by 1 base and V by 0 bases; bases with no gene match: 11. CDR3 loop: CASSLASGLAGGLNTGELFF. The CDR3 coding sequence is TGCGCCAGCAGCTTGGCGTCGGGGCTAGCGGGAGGCCTGAACACCGGGGAGCTGTTTTTT.

This chain uses TRBV30 with TRBJ1-2, with TRBD1 matching over 9 bases. The trim removed 5 bases at V and 5 bases at J, leaving 3 bases unmatched. The length of the CDR3 is 12 residues. The V gene's germline CDR1 is GTSNPN and CDR2 SVGIG (reference sequence). CDR3 in DNA: TGTGCCTGGGACAGGGGGAGGTATGGCTACACCTTC. This codes for CAWDRGRYGYTF.

This sequence joins TRBV7-2 and TRBJ2-5; perhaps TRBD1 as D (6 bases). This CDR3 has 14 amino acids. CDR1 is SGHTA, CDR2 FQGNSA, per germline. V was clipped by 3 bases and J by 4 bases, with 12 bases between them. The CDR3, as DNA: TGTGCCAGCAGCTTTGGACAGTTACCAGAGACCCAGTACTTC. Translating it yields CASSFGQLPETQYF.

The chain joins TRBV5-6 to TRBJ2-3; 15 nucleotides align to TRBD2. V gave up 4 bases and J gave up 3 bases; unmatched junction bases: 3. Germline V gene sequence: CDR1 SGHDT, CDR2 YYEEEE. The CDR3 spans 16 residues. CDR3 in amino acids: CASSTGTSGRTDTQYF. The CDR3 nucleotides read TGTGCCAGCAGCACAGGGACTAGCGGGAGGACAGATACGCAGTATTTT.

This chain links TRBV5-1 with TRBJ1-2, with D unclear. Between the trimmed V and J ends, which lost 0 bases and 3 bases, there was a span of 12 bases. CDR3 length: 15 amino acids. Germline CDR1 SGHRS, CDR2 YFSETQ. The CDR3 here is CASSLAGTKDYGYTF. As DNA, the CDR3 is TGCGCCAGCAGCTTGGCAGGCACCAAGGACTATGGCTACACCTTC.